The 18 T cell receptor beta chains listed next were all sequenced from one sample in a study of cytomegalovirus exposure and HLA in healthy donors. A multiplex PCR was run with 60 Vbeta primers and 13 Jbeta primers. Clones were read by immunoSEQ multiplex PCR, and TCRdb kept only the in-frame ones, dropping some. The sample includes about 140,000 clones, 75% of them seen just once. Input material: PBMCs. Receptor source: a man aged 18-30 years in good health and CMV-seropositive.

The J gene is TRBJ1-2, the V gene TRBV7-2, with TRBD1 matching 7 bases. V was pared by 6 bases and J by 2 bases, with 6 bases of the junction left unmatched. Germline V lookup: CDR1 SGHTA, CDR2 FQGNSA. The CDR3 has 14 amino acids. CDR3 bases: TGTGCCAGCAGAAGCCGGGACAGAAACTATGGCTACACCTTC. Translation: CASRSRDRNYGYTF.

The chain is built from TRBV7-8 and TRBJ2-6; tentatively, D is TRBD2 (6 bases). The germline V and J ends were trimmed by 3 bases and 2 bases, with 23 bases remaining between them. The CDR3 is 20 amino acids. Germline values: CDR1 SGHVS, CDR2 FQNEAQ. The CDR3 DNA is TGTGCCAGCAGCTTGGGGATGGGGCATGCTCGGGAGCCTGGGGCCAACGTCCTGACTTTC. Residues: CASSLGMGHAREPGANVLTF. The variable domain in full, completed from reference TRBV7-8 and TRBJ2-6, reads GAGVSQSPRYKVAKRGQDVALRCDPISGHVSLFWYQQALGQGPEFLTYFQNEAQLDKSGLPSDRFFAERPEGSVSTLKIQRTQQEDSAVYLCASSLGMGHAREPGANVLTFGAGSRLTVL.

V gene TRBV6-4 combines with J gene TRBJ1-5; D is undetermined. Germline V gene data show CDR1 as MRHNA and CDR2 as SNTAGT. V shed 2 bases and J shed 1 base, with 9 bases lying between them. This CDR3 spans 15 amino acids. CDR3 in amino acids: CASSDASGSNQPQHF. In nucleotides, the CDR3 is TGTGCCAGCAGTGACGCATCGGGGAGCAATCAGCCCCAGCATTTT.

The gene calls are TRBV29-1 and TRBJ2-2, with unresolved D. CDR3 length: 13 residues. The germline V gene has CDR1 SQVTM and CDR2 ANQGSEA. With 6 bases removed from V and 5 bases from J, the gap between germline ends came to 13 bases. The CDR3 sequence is CSVIPGETGELFF. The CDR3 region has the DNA TGCAGCGTAATACCTGGAGAGACCGGGGAGCTGTTTTTT.

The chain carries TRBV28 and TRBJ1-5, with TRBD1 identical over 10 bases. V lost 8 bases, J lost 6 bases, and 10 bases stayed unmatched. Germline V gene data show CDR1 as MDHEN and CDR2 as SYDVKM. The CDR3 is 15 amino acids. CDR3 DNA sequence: TGTGCCAGCGGTACCGGGACAGGGGTGGGTCAGCCCCAGCATTTT. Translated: CASGTGTGVGQPQHF. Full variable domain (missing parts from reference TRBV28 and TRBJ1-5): DVKVTQSSRYLVKRTGEKVFLECVQDMDHENMFWYRQDPGLGLRLIYFSYDVKMKEKGDIPEGYSVSREKKERFSLILESASTNQTSMYLCASGTGTGVGQPQHFGDGTRLSIL.

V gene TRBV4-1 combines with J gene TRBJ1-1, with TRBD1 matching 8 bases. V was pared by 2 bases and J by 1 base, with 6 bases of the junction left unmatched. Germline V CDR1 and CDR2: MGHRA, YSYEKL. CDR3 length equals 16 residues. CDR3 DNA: TGCGCCAGCAGCCAACCGACGGACAGGGCGAACACTGAAGCTTTCTTT. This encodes CASSQPTDRANTEAFF.

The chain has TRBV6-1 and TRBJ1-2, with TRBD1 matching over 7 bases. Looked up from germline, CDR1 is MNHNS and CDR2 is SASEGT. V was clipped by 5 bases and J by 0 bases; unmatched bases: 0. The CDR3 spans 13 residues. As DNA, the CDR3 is TGTGCCAGCAGTCAGGGGGCTAACTATGGCTACACCTTC. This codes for CASSQGANYGYTF.

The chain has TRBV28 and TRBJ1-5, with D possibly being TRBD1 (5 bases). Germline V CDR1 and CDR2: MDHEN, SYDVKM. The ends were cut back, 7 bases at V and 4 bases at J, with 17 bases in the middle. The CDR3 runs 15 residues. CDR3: CASKADQGENQPQHF. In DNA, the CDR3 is TGTGCCAGCAAAGCAGACCAGGGTGAAAATCAGCCCCAGCATTTT.

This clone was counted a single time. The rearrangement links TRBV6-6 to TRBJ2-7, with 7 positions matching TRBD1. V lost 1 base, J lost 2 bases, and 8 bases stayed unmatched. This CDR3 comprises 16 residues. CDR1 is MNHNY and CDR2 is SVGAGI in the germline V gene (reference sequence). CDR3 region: CASSYFLGTVTYEQYF. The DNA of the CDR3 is TGTGCCAGCAGTTACTTCTTAGGGACAGTCACCTACGAGCAGTACTTC.

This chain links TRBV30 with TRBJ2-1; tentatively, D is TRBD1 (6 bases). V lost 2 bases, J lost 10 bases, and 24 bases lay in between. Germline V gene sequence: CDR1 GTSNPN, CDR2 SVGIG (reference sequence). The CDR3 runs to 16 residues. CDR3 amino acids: CAWSPLGQGINREQFF. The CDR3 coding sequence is TGTGCCTGGAGTCCCTTGGGGCAGGGGATCAATCGGGAGCAGTTCTTC.

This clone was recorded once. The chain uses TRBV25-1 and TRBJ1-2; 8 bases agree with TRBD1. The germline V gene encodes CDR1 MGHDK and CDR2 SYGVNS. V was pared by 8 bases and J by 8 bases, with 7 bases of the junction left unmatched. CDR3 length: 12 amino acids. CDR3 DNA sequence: TGTGCCAGCCTCCTGGGACAGGACGGCTACACCTTC. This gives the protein CASLLGQDGYTF.

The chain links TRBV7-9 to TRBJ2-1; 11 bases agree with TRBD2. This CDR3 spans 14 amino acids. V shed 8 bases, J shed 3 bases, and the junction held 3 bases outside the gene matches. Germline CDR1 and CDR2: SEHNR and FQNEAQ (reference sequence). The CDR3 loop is CASGTSGDYNEQFF. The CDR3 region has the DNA TGTGCCAGCGGGACTAGCGGAGACTACAATGAGCAGTTCTTC.

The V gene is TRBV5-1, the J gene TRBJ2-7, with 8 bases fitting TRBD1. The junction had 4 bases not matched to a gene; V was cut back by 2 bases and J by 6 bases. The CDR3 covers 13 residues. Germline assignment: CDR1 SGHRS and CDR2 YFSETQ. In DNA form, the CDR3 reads TGCGCCAGCAGCTTCAGGGGGCGGGTCGAGCAGTACTTC. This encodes CASSFRGRVEQYF.

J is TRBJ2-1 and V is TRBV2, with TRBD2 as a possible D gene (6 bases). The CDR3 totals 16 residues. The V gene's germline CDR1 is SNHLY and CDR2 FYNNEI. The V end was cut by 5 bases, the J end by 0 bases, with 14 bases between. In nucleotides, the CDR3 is TGTGCCAGCAGTCAAAGGGCGGGAAACTCCTACAATGAGCAGTTCTTC. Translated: CASSQRAGNSYNEQFF.

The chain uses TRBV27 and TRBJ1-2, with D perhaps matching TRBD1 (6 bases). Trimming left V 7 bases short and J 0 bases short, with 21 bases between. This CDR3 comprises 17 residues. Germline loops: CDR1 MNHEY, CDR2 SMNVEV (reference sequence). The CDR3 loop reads CASTHTAAGVANYGYTF. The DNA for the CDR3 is TGTGCCAGCACACACACAGCGGCAGGGGTAGCTAACTATGGCTACACCTTC.

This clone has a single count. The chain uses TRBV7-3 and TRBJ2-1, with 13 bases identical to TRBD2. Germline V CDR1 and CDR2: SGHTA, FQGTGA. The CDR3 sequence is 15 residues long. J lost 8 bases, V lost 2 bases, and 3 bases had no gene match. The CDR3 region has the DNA TGTGCCAGCAGCTTATGGACTAGCGGGAGTGATGAGCAGTTCTTC. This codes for CASSLWTSGSDEQFF. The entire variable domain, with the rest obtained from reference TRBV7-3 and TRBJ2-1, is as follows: GAGVSQTPSNKVTEKGKYVELRCDPISGHTALYWYRQSLGQGPEFLIYFQGTGAADDSGLPNDRFFAVRPEGSVSTLKIQRTERGDSAVYLCASSLWTSGSDEQFFGPGTRLTVL.

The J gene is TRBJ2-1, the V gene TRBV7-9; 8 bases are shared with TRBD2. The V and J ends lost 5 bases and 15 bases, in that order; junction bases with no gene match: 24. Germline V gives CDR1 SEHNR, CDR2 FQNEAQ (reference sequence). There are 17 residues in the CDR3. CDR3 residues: CASSPGQSGGSFGRGFF. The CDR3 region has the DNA TGTGCCAGCAGCCCTGGGCAGAGCGGGGGCTCGTTTGGGAGGGGGTTCTTC. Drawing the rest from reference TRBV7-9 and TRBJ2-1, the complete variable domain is DTGVSQNPRHKITKRGQNVTFRCDPISEHNRLYWYRQTLGQGPEFLTYFQNEAQLEKSRLLSDRFSAERPKGSFSTLEIQRTEQGDSAMYLCASSPGQSGGSFGRGFFGPGTRLTVL.

The CDR3 loop is CAISESAGQAGYGYTF. CDR3 bases: TGTGCCATCAGTGAGTCCGCGGGACAGGCGGGCTATGGCTACACCTTC. The chain employs TRBV10-3 and TRBJ1-2, with 8 bases identical to TRBD1. Germline V gene lookup returns CDR1 ENHRY and CDR2 SYGVKD. V lost 0 bases, J lost 4 bases, and 7 bases stayed unmatched. The CDR3 consists of 16 residues.